One sample yielded the 20 T cell receptor beta chains listed below, sequenced in a study of T cell repertoires in cytomegalovirus infection. TCRdb re-called the reads through MiXCR, storing one row per CDR3 protein. The data show about 920,000 distinct CDR3 sequences, around 30% seen once. These receptors lack a known antigen. The sequences come from cultured CD8+ T cells from PBMCs, collected from culture after CMV antigen stimulation. Receptors were obtained from a human donor in good health (CMV status not recorded). Some clones in this sample may be carry-over from other donors' samples.

This clonotype occurred a few times. V and J are TRBV6-5 and TRBJ1-4, with 7 bases that match TRBD1. V lost 4 bases and J lost 8; bases outside the gene matches: 10. This CDR3 contains 15 residues. Germline CDR1 MNHEY, CDR2 SVGAGI. CDR3 coding DNA: TGTGCCAGCAGTTCCAGACAGGGAATGGGGGAAAAACTGTTTTTT. This gives the protein CASSSRQGMGEKLFF.

This clonotype was observed a handful of times. The chain uses TRBV14 and TRBJ1-1, with TRBD1 as a possible D gene (5 bases). CDR1 SGHDN and CDR2 FVKESK come from the germline V gene. The CDR3 covers 14 residues. With 2 bases removed from V and 2 bases from J, the gap between germline ends came to 9 bases. CDR3 DNA sequence: TGTGCCAGCAGCCAATTGGGGGGAAACACTGAAGCTTTCTTT. Translated: CASSQLGGNTEAFF.

This clonotype was counted between two and nine times. The chain employs TRBV3-1 and TRBJ1-2; the D gene is possibly TRBD1 (5 bases). Germline CDR1 reads LGHDT; CDR2 reads YNNKEL (reference sequence). The CDR3 extends over 15 amino acids. Trimming shortened V by 2 bases and J by 4 bases, and 14 bases separated the two germline ends. The CDR3 nucleotides read TGTGCCAGCAGCCAACGTGCAGGGACCTCCTATGGCTACACCTTC. The encoded protein is CASSQRAGTSYGYTF.

This clonotype was picked up a small number of times. The chain has TRBV27 and TRBJ2-7, with D possibly TRBD1 on 6 matching bases. The CDR3 covers 13 residues. Germline values: CDR1 MNHEY, CDR2 SMNVEV (reference sequence). V lost 6 bases to trimming and J lost 6 bases, with 15 bases between them. The CDR3 sequence is CASSVTGFFEQYF. The CDR3 bases are TGTGCCAGCAGCGTAACAGGGTTTTTCGAGCAGTACTTC.

This clonotype was picked up a small number of times. The chain links TRBV5-4 to TRBJ1-1; D gene uncertain. Germline CDR1 SGHNT, CDR2 YYREEE (reference sequence). Trimming pared 3 bases from V and 8 bases from J, leaving 20 bases between. This CDR3 contains 15 residues. The CDR3 region has the DNA TGTGCCAGCAGCTGGGATCCCGGGCCAAAGGCCGAAGCTTTCTTT. This encodes CASSWDPGPKAEAFF.

V and J are TRBV7-9 and TRBJ1-6; D possibly corresponds to TRBD1 (5 bases). The CDR3 covers 13 residues. The ends were cut back, 10 bases at V and 4 bases at J, with 11 bases in the middle. Germline CDR1 and CDR2: SEHNR and FQNEAQ (reference sequence). CDR3 loop: CATRDGYNSPLHF. CDR3 coding DNA: TGTGCCACCCGGGACGGTTATAATTCACCCCTCCACTTT. Supplemented by reference TRBV7-9 and TRBJ1-6, the full variable domain reads DTGVSQNPRHKITKRGQNVTFRCDPISEHNRLYWYRQTLGQGPEFLTYFQNEAQLEKSRLLSDRFSAERPKGSFSTLEIQRTEQGDSAMYLCATRDGYNSPLHFGNGTRLTVT.

This clonotype showed up many times. The V call is TRBV7-9, the J call TRBJ2-1; 9 nucleotides line up with TRBD2. CDR1 and CDR2 from the germline V gene are SEHNR and FQNEAQ (reference sequence). The CDR3 sequence is 16 residues long. The junction had 8 bases not matched to a gene; V was cut back by 3 bases and J by 5 bases. Here the CDR3 reads CASSFLAGGPDNEQFF. The DNA of the CDR3 is TGTGCCAGCAGCTTCCTCGCGGGGGGGCCTGACAATGAGCAGTTCTTC.

The gene calls are TRBV10-1 and TRBJ2-3, with D possibly TRBD2 on 5 matching bases. Germline V CDR1 and CDR2: WNHNN, SYGVQD (reference sequence). Trimming left V 3 bases short and J 0 bases short, with 13 bases between. The CDR3 consists of 16 residues. The CDR3 region is CASSEPRVASTDTQYF. The CDR3 nucleotides are TGCGCCAGCAGTGAACCGAGGGTAGCTAGCACAGATACGCAGTATTTT.

This clonotype came up a few times. The CDR3: CASSLIQGGETQYF. The CDR3 DNA follows: TGTGCCAGCAGTTTGATTCAGGGTGGGGAGACCCAGTACTTC. V and J are TRBV27 and TRBJ2-5; perhaps TRBD1 as D (5 bases). CDR3 size: 14 residues. CDR1 is MNHEY, CDR2 SMNVEV, per germline (reference sequence). Trimming stripped 3 bases from V and 5 bases from J, with 13 bases between.

This clonotype was counted between two and nine times. CDR3 loop: CASSSFTTGDSTDTQYF. The CDR3 DNA sequence: TGTGCCAGCAGTTCCTTCACGACAGGGGATAGCACAGATACGCAGTATTTT. The rearrangement uses TRBV12-3 or TRBV12-4 and TRBJ2-3; 8 bases match TRBD1. This CDR3 contains 17 residues. V lost 4 bases and J lost 0; bases outside the gene matches: 9.

This clonotype was observed at least ten times. The chain joins TRBV7-9 to TRBJ1-1, with D perhaps TRBD1 (5 bases). The CDR3 contains 15 residues. Trimming pared 4 bases from V and 0 bases from J, leaving 12 bases between. Germline CDR1 SEHNR, CDR2 FQNEAQ (reference sequence). The CDR3 DNA reads as TGTGCCAGCAGCTCCACCAAGGGGATGAACACTGAAGCTTTCTTT. This encodes CASSSTKGMNTEAFF. The full variable domain, its missing parts supplied by reference TRBV7-9 and TRBJ1-1, is DTGVSQNPRHKITKRGQNVTFRCDPISEHNRLYWYRQTLGQGPEFLTYFQNEAQLEKSRLLSDRFSAERPKGSFSTLEIQRTEQGDSAMYLCASSSTKGMNTEAFFGQGTRLTVV.

This chain uses TRBV12-3 or TRBV12-4 with TRBJ2-1; 7 bases map to TRBD2. V gave up 6 bases and J gave up 5 bases; unmatched junction bases: 4. This CDR3 spans 13 amino acids. The CDR3, as DNA: TGTGCCAGCAGCCGGGGGGTCGACAATGAGCAGTTCTTC. The encoded protein is CASSRGVDNEQFF.

This chain connects TRBV19 to TRBJ1-1; D is unresolved. Germline-derived CDR1 and CDR2 are LNHDA and SQIVND (reference sequence). Trimming shortened V by 0 bases and J by 4 bases, and 12 bases separated the two germline ends. CDR3 length: 15 residues. CDR3 in amino acids: CASSIDPGPRTEAFF. CDR3 in DNA: TGTGCCAGTAGTATAGACCCCGGACCCCGCACTGAAGCTTTCTTT.

In its sample, this clonotype was seen many times. The chain uses TRBV7-6 and TRBJ2-3; no reliable D call. The CDR3 runs 15 residues. The V gene's germline CDR1 is SGHVS and CDR2 FNYEAQ. V lost 5 bases and J 2 bases, leaving 14 bases between the germline ends. Here the CDR3 reads CASSANRRTTDTQYF. In DNA form, the CDR3 reads TGTGCCAGCAGCGCGAATAGACGGACCACAGATACGCAGTATTTT.

This clonotype came up many times. The chain is built from TRBV6-6 and TRBJ1-1, with a weak D call TRBD1 (6 bases). Germline V gene data show CDR1 as MNHNY and CDR2 as SVGAGI (reference sequence). The CDR3 loop spans 13 amino acids. Between the trimmed V and J ends, which lost 2 bases and 4 bases, there was a span of 8 bases. The CDR3: CASSYGGVTEAFF. DNA for the CDR3: TGTGCCAGCAGTTACGGGGGCGTCACTGAAGCTTTCTTT.

This clonotype was counted at least ten times. The chain recombines TRBV28 with TRBJ1-2; 7 bases are shared with TRBD1. The germline V gene has CDR1 MDHEN and CDR2 SYDVKM. The V segment lost 7 bases and the J segment 0 bases; nucleotides outside the gene matches: 14. CDR3 length equals 17 residues. The chain's CDR3 is CASTTDEGDRTNYGYTF. In DNA form, the CDR3 reads TGTGCCAGCACCACGGACGAGGGGGACAGAACTAACTATGGCTACACCTTC.

This clonotype was seen a handful of times. V usage is TRBV27 and J usage is TRBJ2-3, with 11 bases fitting TRBD2. Trimming took 5 bases from V and 3 from J; bases not matched to a gene: 10. Per the germline V gene, CDR1 is MNHEY and CDR2 is SMNVEV (reference sequence). The CDR3 totals 17 residues. The CDR3 coding sequence is TGTGCCAGCAGTCTCCCCCTTAGCGGGGGGGCAACAGATACGCAGTATTTT. Protein sequence: CASSLPLSGGATDTQYF.

This clonotype has more than one count but fewer than ten. The chain employs TRBV7-9 and TRBJ1-6; no reliable D call. V shed 4 bases and J shed 4 bases, with 11 bases lying between them. CDR1 is SEHNR, CDR2 FQNEAQ, per germline (reference sequence). This CDR3 is 15 amino acids long. The CDR3 region has the DNA TGTGCCAGCAGCTCCCGGACTGTTTATAATTCACCCCTCCACTTT. Translated: CASSSRTVYNSPLHF. Combining the CDR3 with reference TRBV7-9 and TRBJ1-6 gives the whole variable domain DTGVSQNPRHKITKRGQNVTFRCDPISEHNRLYWYRQTLGQGPEFLTYFQNEAQLEKSRLLSDRFSAERPKGSFSTLEIQRTEQGDSAMYLCASSSRTVYNSPLHFGNGTRLTVT.

J is TRBJ1-5 and V is TRBV27; the D gene is possibly TRBD1 (6 bases). The CDR3 consists of 13 residues. V lost 6 bases and J 6 bases, leaving 12 bases between the germline ends. Germline CDR1 MNHEY, CDR2 SMNVEV (reference sequence). Here the CDR3 DNA reads TGTGCCAGCAGGATGAGGGGGGGTCAGCCCCAGCATTTT. Translating gives CASRMRGGQPQHF.

A few counts support this clonotype. This sequence joins TRBV10-3 and TRBJ1-2, with 8 bases matching TRBD1. J gave up 3 bases and V 6 bases, and 33 bases lay outside the gene matches. Germline CDR1 is ENHRY and CDR2 is SYGVKD. The CDR3 spans 23 residues. The CDR3 here is CAISILLPSGRDRSSPTDYGYTF. The CDR3 DNA reads as TGTGCCATCAGCATCCTACTACCCTCGGGCCGGGACAGGAGTTCCCCTACAGACTATGGCTACACCTTC.